The 9 T cell receptor beta chains in this list originate from one sample, sequenced in a study of blood T cell repertoires in COVID-19. Only in-frame clones appear in the TCRdb table, and some are missing; sequencing was by immunoSEQ multiplex PCR. The sample yields about 200,000 clones, 85% to 90% seen once. Sequencing used peripheral blood. The receptors were sampled from a man between 45 and 60 years old with acute or convalescent COVID-19.

The V and J genes are TRBV11-3 and TRBJ2-5, with D possibly matching TRBD2 (6 bases). The CDR3 covers 15 residues. V was clipped by 5 bases and J by 2 bases, with 15 bases between them. Germline values: CDR1 SGHNT, CDR2 YENEEA. The CDR3, as DNA: TGTGCCAGCAGCCGACACAGTGGGGGGCAAGAGACCCAGTACTTC. It translates to CASSRHSGGQETQYF.

The V and J genes are TRBV7-3 and TRBJ2-3, with D possibly matching TRBD2 (7 bases). Germline loops: CDR1 SGHTA, CDR2 FQGTGA. Deletions cut 5 bases from V and 1 base from J, with 19 bases between. There are 17 residues in the CDR3. The CDR3 spells CASSRGGALPGTDTQYF. CDR3 sequence (DNA): TGTGCCAGCAGCCGAGGGGGGGCATTACCGGGCACAGATACGCAGTATTTT.

The chain recombines TRBV18 with TRBJ2-7, with D maybe TRBD2 (6 bases). CDR1 KGHSH and CDR2 LQKENI come from the germline V gene. V lost 0 bases, J lost 4 bases, and 13 bases lay in between. The CDR3 runs 15 residues. The chain's CDR3 is CASSPPAPGTYEQYF. The CDR3 coding sequence is TGTGCCAGCTCACCACCAGCGCCGGGGACTTACGAGCAGTACTTC.

The rearrangement uses TRBV2 and TRBJ1-6, with 7 bases fitting TRBD1. Germline assignment: CDR1 SNHLY and CDR2 FYNNEI. The CDR3 covers 15 residues. V was clipped by 8 bases and J by 4 bases; unmatched bases: 8. CDR3 sequence: CASPRDSHYNSPLHF. In nucleotides, the CDR3 is TGTGCCAGCCCCCGGGACAGCCATTATAATTCACCCCTCCACTTT.

This chain joins TRBV7-9 and TRBJ2-7; 7 bases are shared with TRBD1. Germline V gives CDR1 SEHNR, CDR2 FQNEAQ (reference sequence). V was clipped by 5 bases and J by 6 bases; unmatched bases: 13. This CDR3 region has 15 residues. DNA for the CDR3: TGTGCCAGCAGCGTCGGGACCCAGGACAGGCGCGAGCAGTACTTC. This codes for CASSVGTQDRREQYF.

This chain uses TRBV11-2 with TRBJ1-2; no reliable D call. V dropped 5 bases and J dropped 5 bases, with 9 bases sitting between them. The germline CDR1 and CDR2 sequences are SGHAT and FQNNGV. The CDR3 is made up of 12 amino acids. CDR3 loop: CASSPLSYGYTF. DNA for the CDR3: TGTGCCAGCAGCCCCCTAAGTTATGGCTACACCTTC.

The rearrangement uses TRBV7-7 and TRBJ2-3; possible D gene TRBD2, 7 bases. The CDR3 is 13 residues long. CDR1 is SSHAT, CDR2 FNYEAQ, per germline (reference sequence). The V and J ends lost 2 bases and 6 bases respectively, with 9 bases between them. The CDR3 coding sequence is TGTGCCAGCAGCTTAAGGGGGGGTGATACGCAGTATTTT. It encodes CASSLRGGDTQYF.

The chain couples TRBV5-1 to TRBJ1-3; 7 bases are a match to TRBD1. Germline V lookup: CDR1 SGHRS, CDR2 YFSETQ. There are 16 residues in the CDR3. V was clipped by 4 bases and J by 0 bases; unmatched bases: 7. The CDR3 reads CASSTQPGGSGNTIYF. CDR3 in DNA: TGCGCCAGCAGCACCCAACCAGGGGGCTCTGGAAACACCATATATTTT.

This chain links TRBV6-5 with TRBJ1-6; no reliable D call. Germline assignment: CDR1 MNHEY and CDR2 SVGAGI. This CDR3 has 15 residues. V gave up 2 bases and J gave up 10 bases, with 15 bases separating them. CDR3 coding DNA: TGTGCCAGCAGTTACGGAGGGATGGGAGGCTCACCCCTCCACTTT. It is translated as CASSYGGMGGSPLHF.